These 28 T cell receptor beta chains came from one sample sequenced in a study of brain metastases from non-small cell lung cancer. Clones were read by immunoSEQ multiplex PCR, and TCRdb kept only the in-frame ones, dropping some. Among about 1,400 clones listed, approximately 85% were seen once. Sample: tumor-adjacent normal tissue. These receptors were obtained from a donor aged 40 or older with non-small cell lung cancer.

The rearrangement joins TRBV5-1 to TRBJ2-2; the D gene is possibly TRBD1 (6 bases). Germline CDR1 is SGHRS and CDR2 is YFSETQ. Trimming cost V 7 bases and J 3 bases, with 13 bases left between them. The CDR3 has 14 amino acids. The CDR3 loop is CASGSGQHTGELFF. The CDR3, as DNA: TGCGCCAGCGGAAGTGGACAGCACACCGGGGAGCTGTTTTTT. The full variable domain, with the rest looked up from reference TRBV5-1 and TRBJ2-2, is KAGVTQTPRYLIKTRGQQVTLSCSPISGHRSVSWYQQTPGQGLQFLFEYFSETQRNKGNFPGRFSGRQFSNSRSEMNVSTLELGDSALYLCASGSGQHTGELFFGEGSRLTVL.

The V and J genes are TRBV21-1 and TRBJ2-7; TRBD2, the table's D call, lacks a check against the DNA. TRBV21-1 is a documented pseudogene. The CDR3 has 13 amino acids. The CDR3 loop reads CASSKPSGSEQYF. In nucleotides, the CDR3 is TGTGCCAGCAGCAAACCTAGCGGGAGCGAGCAGTACTTC.

V is TRBV7-3 and J is TRBJ2-1; D call uncertain. CDR3 length: 14 amino acids. The germline V gene has CDR1 SGHTA and CDR2 FQGTGA. Trimming shortened V by 0 bases and J by 7 bases, and 10 bases separated the two germline ends. The CDR3 here is CASSLTSLQNEQFF. Here the CDR3 DNA reads TGTGCCAGCAGCTTAACGTCTCTGCAGAATGAGCAGTTCTTC. The full variable domain, rest sourced from reference TRBV7-3 and TRBJ2-1, is GAGVSQTPSNKVTEKGKYVELRCDPISGHTALYWYRQSLGQGPEFLIYFQGTGAADDSGLPNDRFFAVRPEGSVSTLKIQRTERGDSAVYLCASSLTSLQNEQFFGPGTRLTVL.

This sequence joins TRBV24-1 and TRBJ1-2, with a weak D call TRBD1 (6 bases). Trimming left V 6 bases short and J 7 bases short, with 11 bases between. Germline lookup yields CDR1 KGHDR and CDR2 SFDVKD. This CDR3 has 12 residues. CDR3 sequence reads: CATSRAGVGYTF. The CDR3 coding sequence is TGTGCCACCAGTCGTGCAGGGGTTGGCTACACCTTC.

The CDR3 DNA reads as TGTGCCAGCAGTGATCCAGGGACAAAGAATACCGGGGAGCTGTTTTTT. The encoded protein is CASSDPGTKNTGELFF. The chain recombines TRBV25-1 with TRBJ2-2, with TRBD1 as a possible D gene (6 bases). The CDR3 runs 16 residues. Germline V CDR1 and CDR2: MGHDK, SYGVNS. V lost 3 bases to trimming and J lost 5 bases, with 16 bases between them.

The V and J genes are TRBV6-5 and TRBJ2-5; D is undetermined. Looked up from germline, CDR1 is MNHEY and CDR2 is SVGAGI. V lost 5 bases and J 1 base, leaving 5 bases between the germline ends. This CDR3 comprises 12 residues. CDR3 amino acids: CASSRPQETQYF. CDR3 sequence (DNA): TGTGCCAGCAGTAGACCCCAAGAGACCCAGTACTTC.

This clone was seen more than once but under ten times. This rearrangement joins TRBV24-1 to TRBJ1-1, with no clear D. The germline V gene encodes CDR1 KGHDR and CDR2 SFDVKD. The CDR3 runs to 13 residues. Trimming cost V 12 bases and J 1 base, with 14 bases left between them. As DNA, the CDR3 is TGTGCCCAGACGTTAGTATGGAACACTGAAGCTTTCTTT. This sequence encodes CAQTLVWNTEAFF.

Turning to this clone: The same CDR3 can be traced to other DNA sequences in this sample. The chain couples TRBV11-3 to TRBJ2-1, with TRBD2 matching over 7 bases. The germline CDR1 and CDR2 sequences are SGHNT and YENEEA. V lost 9 bases and J lost 3; bases outside the gene matches: 17. The CDR3 contains 17 residues. The CDR3 DNA follows: TGTGCCAGTAGCCCTAACCCAGGCGGGGGTAGCTACAATGAGCAGTTCTTC. Amino acids: CASSPNPGGGSYNEQFF.

The chain uses TRBV6-5 and TRBJ2-7; D is ambiguous. The germline V gene has CDR1 MNHEY and CDR2 SVGAGI. This CDR3 has 12 residues. V lost 7 bases and J 2 bases, leaving 9 bases between the germline ends. The CDR3: CASTTDPYEQYF. The CDR3 DNA reads TGTGCCAGCACCACAGATCCCTACGAGCAGTACTTC.

The V call is TRBV10-3, the J call TRBJ1-5; TRBD1 agrees at 7 bases. Germline CDR1 is ENHRY and CDR2 is SYGVKD. The CDR3 sequence is 15 residues long. After removal of 5 bases from V and 4 bases from J, the junction contained 8 bases not matched to a gene. The CDR3 sequence: CAISSGTALNQPQHF. Here the CDR3 DNA reads TGTGCCATCAGTAGTGGGACAGCCCTTAATCAGCCCCAGCATTTT.

The chain links TRBV5-1 to TRBJ2-5; D unresolved. The V gene lost 1 base and the J gene lost 2 bases, with 9 bases spanning the gap. CDR3 length equals 14 residues. Germline V gene data show CDR1 as SGHRS and CDR2 as YFSETQ. This chain's CDR3 is CASSLSQAQETQYF. DNA for the CDR3: TGCGCCAGCAGCTTGTCCCAGGCGCAAGAGACCCAGTACTTC.

This clone was detected a few times. The V call is TRBV28, the J call TRBJ1-5, with a tentative D call TRBD1 (5 bases). Trimming pared 7 bases from V and 5 bases from J, leaving 18 bases between. CDR3 length: 15 residues. Germline V gene sequence: CDR1 MDHEN, CDR2 SYDVKM. The CDR3 sequence is CASKVLGGGYQPQHF. CDR3 sequence (DNA): TGTGCCAGCAAAGTTCTGGGTGGGGGGTATCAGCCCCAGCATTTT.

This clone was found once. The rearrangement joins TRBV6-2 or TRBV6-3 to TRBJ1-1, with 8 bases lining up with TRBD1. The CDR3 runs to 14 residues. Germline trimming cut 4 bases from V and 3 bases from J; bases unmatched to any gene: 4. Germline loops: CDR1 MNHEY, CDR2 SVGEGT. This CDR3 is CASSLTGVDTEAFF. The CDR3 DNA reads as TGTGCCAGCAGTTTGACAGGGGTGGACACTGAAGCTTTCTTT.

The chain carries TRBV30 and TRBJ2-2; D unclear. V gave up 3 bases and J gave up 0 bases, with 20 bases separating them. The CDR3 covers 18 residues. Germline CDR1 and CDR2: GTSNPN and SVGIG (reference sequence). The CDR3 DNA follows: TGTGCCTGGAGAGGTTTAGGGTCGGGCCTGTCGAACACCGGGGAGCTGTTTTTT. Protein sequence: CAWRGLGSGLSNTGELFF.

The gene calls are TRBV15 and TRBJ1-4, with D possibly being TRBD1 (6 bases). Trimming removed 1 base from V and 8 bases from J, with 14 bases in between. Germline V gives CDR1 LNHNV, CDR2 YYDKDF (reference sequence). The CDR3 has 15 amino acids. The CDR3 reads CATSRGDNGGEKLFF. CDR3 DNA: TGTGCCACCAGCAGAGGGGACAACGGAGGAGAAAAACTGTTTTTT.

This clone occurred a few times. The chain combines TRBV12-3 or TRBV12-4 with TRBJ1-1; D is uncertain. Trimming stripped 10 bases from V and 9 bases from J, with 15 bases between. The CDR3 consists of 11 residues. The CDR3 DNA sequence: TGTGCCATCGCGCTAACAGTGAAAGCTTTCTTT. Its protein product is CAIALTVKAFF.

Turning to this clone: Other DNA variants within this sample encode the same CDR3. V gene TRBV19 combines with J gene TRBJ2-7, with TRBD2 matching 9 bases. The CDR3 totals 17 residues. Germline trimming cut 0 bases from V and 2 bases from J; bases unmatched to any gene: 8. Germline V gene data show CDR1 as LNHDA and CDR2 as SQIVND (reference sequence). Here the CDR3 DNA reads TGTGCCAGTAGTATAGACTCCGGAGCGGGAGGAGCCTACGAGCAGTACTTC. Amino acid sequence: CASSIDSGAGGAYEQYF.

This chain connects TRBV7-2 to TRBJ1-2; D unresolved. Germline V CDR1 and CDR2: SGHTA, FQGNSA. The CDR3 runs 15 residues. Trimming took off 3 bases at V and 4 bases at J, with 15 bases between the two ends. CDR3 nucleotide sequence: TGTGCCAGCAGCTTGACACCTACCGCGGGCTATGGCTACACCTTC. Protein sequence: CASSLTPTAGYGYTF.

The rearrangement uses TRBV12-3 or TRBV12-4 and TRBJ2-3; D is undetermined. V dropped 6 bases and J dropped 6 bases, with 13 bases sitting between them. CDR3 size: 13 residues. The CDR3 is CASRALPGDTQYF. The DNA for the CDR3 is TGTGCCAGCAGGGCCCTTCCCGGGGATACGCAGTATTTT.

The chain has TRBV11-1 and TRBJ2-7; 12 bases map to TRBD2. Germline V gene sequence: CDR1 SGHAT, CDR2 FQDESV (reference sequence). The CDR3 covers 15 residues. Trimming at V came to 6 bases and at J to 5 bases, leaving 8 bases not matched to a gene. CDR3 in amino acids: CASSQPLAGGNEQYF. DNA of the CDR3: TGTGCCAGCAGTCAACCTCTAGCGGGAGGGAACGAGCAGTACTTC.

This clone was seen just once. The rearrangement uses TRBV19 and TRBJ2-5, with TRBD2 identical over 15 bases. This CDR3 spans 16 amino acids. Unmatched junction bases numbered 8, after V lost 7 bases and J lost 5 bases. Looked up from germline, CDR1 is LNHDA and CDR2 is SQIVND (reference sequence). CDR3 region: CASNNPGTSGRETQYF. The CDR3 DNA reads as TGTGCCAGTAATAATCCCGGGACTAGCGGGAGGGAGACCCAGTACTTC.

This chain connects TRBV27 to TRBJ2-5, with TRBD2 identical over 11 bases. There are 17 residues in the CDR3. Unmatched junction bases numbered 11, after V lost 4 bases and J lost 4 bases. Germline V gene lookup returns CDR1 MNHEY and CDR2 SMNVEV (reference sequence). The CDR3 DNA follows: TGTGCCAGCAGTTGTCTAGCGGGAGGTGTGGAAGGAGAGACCCAGTACTTC. It is translated as CASSCLAGGVEGETQYF.

This clone occurred once. At the DNA level, this CDR3 is encoded by other sequences in the same sample as well. The chain links TRBV7-2 to TRBJ2-3; 7 bases are shared with TRBD1. Germline V gene lookup returns CDR1 SGHTA and CDR2 FQGNSA. The length of the CDR3 is 16 residues. The V segment lost 1 base and the J segment 5 bases; nucleotides outside the gene matches: 9. CDR3 protein: CASSLGVTGAGDTQYF. In DNA, the CDR3 is TGTGCCAGCAGCTTAGGGGTTACAGGGGCGGGAGATACGCAGTATTTT.

V is TRBV19 and J is TRBJ2-1, with 10 bases lining up with TRBD2. V dropped 3 bases and J dropped 2; count of bases not matched to a gene: 4. The CDR3 is 16 amino acids. The V gene's germline CDR1 is LNHDA and CDR2 SQIVND (reference sequence). The DNA of the CDR3 is TGTGCCAGTAGTATGGGGCTAGCGGGAGCCTACAATGAGCAGTTCTTC. Protein product: CASSMGLAGAYNEQFF. Combining the CDR3 with reference TRBV19 and TRBJ2-1 gives the whole variable domain DGGITQSPKYLFRKEGQNVTLSCEQNLNHDAMYWYRQDPGQGLRLIYYSQIVNDFQKGDIAEGYSVSREKKESFPLTVTSAQKNPTAFYLCASSMGLAGAYNEQFFGPGTRLTVL.

This clone showed up just once. The chain joins TRBV14 to TRBJ2-7, with D uncertain. The V gene's germline CDR1 is SGHDN and CDR2 FVKESK. This CDR3 contains 15 residues. V dropped 3 bases and J dropped 5 bases, with 17 bases sitting between them. In DNA form, the CDR3 reads TGTGCCAGCAGCCAGGGTAGTCAGGAATGGGACGAGCAGTACTTC. Translating it yields CASSQGSQEWDEQYF.

The rearrangement joins TRBV7-2 to TRBJ2-2; the D is unclear. This CDR3 contains 14 residues. Trimming cost V 2 bases and J 4 bases, with 8 bases left between them. In germline, CDR1 is SGHTA, CDR2 FQGNSA. The CDR3 DNA is TGTGCCAGCAGCTTACTTCGGAGCACCGGGGAGCTGTTTTTT. Amino acid sequence: CASSLLRSTGELFF.

The chain recombines TRBV5-4 with TRBJ2-1; D is perhaps TRBD2 (6 bases). Per germline, CDR1 SGHNT and CDR2 YYREEE (reference sequence). V was pared by 4 bases and J by 8 bases, with 10 bases between. CDR3 length equals 12 residues. DNA for the CDR3: TGTGCCAGCAGCGGGGACTGGGATGAGCAGTTCTTC. This encodes CASSGDWDEQFF.

The gene calls are TRBV19 and TRBJ2-1, with D uncertain. The germline CDR1 and CDR2 sequences are LNHDA and SQIVND (reference sequence). V gave up 2 bases and J gave up 4 bases, with 0 bases separating them. CDR3 length: 11 residues. The CDR3 sequence is CASSIYNEQFF. CDR3 nucleotides: TGTGCCAGTAGTATATACAATGAGCAGTTCTTC.